The T cell receptor beta chain described here comes from a study of T cell responses to AZD1222 COVID-19 vaccine. This CDR3 is 12 amino acids long. V lost 6 bases and J lost 6, with 11 bases in between. The method was immunoSEQ multiplex PCR; TCRdb's version includes in-frame clones alone and lacks a portion of them. The sample holds about 140,000 clones. The TCR comes from an adult in good health. This sequence joins TRBV12-3 or TRBV12-4 and TRBJ1-2; no firm D call. Sequencing was performed on peripheral blood. CDR3 sequence (DNA): TGTGCCAGCAGCTTCGCGGGCCATGGCTACACCTTC. Amino acid sequence: CASSFAGHGYTF.